This is a list of T cell receptor beta chains from one sample in a study of blood T cell repertoires in COVID-19. Sequencing used immunoSEQ multiplex PCR; TCRdb keeps in-frame clones, though not all of them. The data contain about 59,000 clones, around four fifths of them singletons. Input material: peripheral blood. The receptors shown here come from a woman between 45 and 60 years old with active or convalescent COVID-19. CDR3s include the opening cysteine and the closing phenylalanine or tryptophan. A D gene is named only where the DNA matches it firmly. The size entry is marked missing in some rows and otherwise reads once, few, many or a size class.

V: TRBV28; size: NA; D: TRBD2; J: TRBJ2-5; DNA: TGTGCCAGCTCCCGACGGGTTTTGGGGGGGGAGACCCAGTACTTC; CDR3: CASSRRVLGGETQYF
V: TRBV4-1; size: NA; D: TRBD1; J: TRBJ1-5; DNA: TGCGCCAGCAGCCAAGACGGGGACAGGGGAAGTCCTAGCAATCAGCCCCAGCATTTT; CDR3: CASSQDGDRGSPSNQPQHF
V: TRBV11-2; size: few; D: TRBD2; J: TRBJ2-1; DNA: TGTGCCAGCAGCTTACTTCGACTAGCGGGAGTTTTCAATGAGCAGTTCTTC; CDR3: CASSLLRLAGVFNEQFF
V: TRBV28; size: NA; D: TRBD1; J: TRBJ1-2; DNA: TGTGCCAGCAAGGGGGCCGCCCAAAGCTACTATGGCTACACCTTC; CDR3: CASKGAAQSYYGYTF
V: TRBV30; size: NA; D: TRBD1; J: TRBJ2-5; DNA: TGTGCCTGGAGTTGGGCCAGGGGGCGAGAGACCCAGTACTTC; CDR3: CAWSWARGRETQYF
V: TRBV5-1; size: NA; D: TRBD2; J: TRBJ2-3; DNA: TGCGCCAGCAGCCGCGGGCCGCGGGAGACTTCAGATACGCAGTATTTT; CDR3: CASSRGPRETSDTQYF
V: TRBV25-1; size: NA; D: NA; J: TRBJ1-2; DNA: TGTGCCAGCAGTGCCCCGGGGTGGTCTGGCTACACCTTC; CDR3: CASSAPGWSGYTF
V: TRBV12-3/TRBV12-4; size: once; D: TRBD1; J: TRBJ2-7; DNA: TGTGCCAGCGTGGGACAGGGGGCCAGGGAGCAGTACTTC; CDR3: CASVGQGAREQYF
V: TRBV4-1; size: NA; D: NA; J: TRBJ2-6; DNA: TGCGCCAGCAGCCTACTCTTTAGTGGGGCCAACGTCCTGACTTTC; CDR3: CASSLLFSGANVLTF
V: TRBV10-3; size: NA; D: NA; J: TRBJ2-7; DNA: TGTGCCATCAGTGATCGACTTTACGAGCAGTACTTC; CDR3: CAISDRLYEQYF
V: TRBV19; size: few; D: NA; J: TRBJ2-6; DNA: TGTGCCAGTAGTCTGATACAGGGTGAGGCTGGGGCCAACGTCCTGACTTTC; CDR3: CASSLIQGEAGANVLTF
V: TRBV7-9; size: NA; D: NA; J: TRBJ2-5; DNA: TGTGCCAGCAGCTTAACAGGGCCGGTAACCCAGTACTTC; CDR3: CASSLTGPVTQYF
V: TRBV15; size: NA; D: NA; J: TRBJ1-2; DNA: TGTGCCACCAGCAGAGAATCCGAGGCAGCTGGCTACACCTTC; CDR3: CATSRESEAAGYTF
V: TRBV6-5; size: NA; D: TRBD1; J: TRBJ1-6; DNA: TGTGCCAGCAGGGCCGGGACAGGAAATTCACCCCTCCACTTT; CDR3: CASRAGTGNSPLHF
V: TRBV5-1; size: NA; D: NA; J: TRBJ2-1; DNA: TGCGCCAGCAGCTTGGACGGGGGTAGCTCCTACAATGAGCAGTTCTTC; CDR3: CASSLDGGSSYNEQFF
V: TRBV7-6; size: NA; D: NA; J: TRBJ1-1; DNA: TGTGCCAGCAGCAATTCAGGGCGTGCTTTCTTT; CDR3: CASSNSGRAFF
V: TRBV19; size: NA; D: NA; J: TRBJ2-4; DNA: TGTGCCAGTAGTGAGGCTCCGGCTACCGTTCAGTACTTC; CDR3: CASSEAPATVQYF
V: TRBV28; size: NA; D: TRBD1; J: TRBJ2-7; DNA: TGTGCCAGCAGTTTATGGGGCACAGGACAGGGAAGATACGAGCAGTACTTC; CDR3: CASSLWGTGQGRYEQYF
V: TRBV19; size: NA; D: TRBD2; J: TRBJ2-4; DNA: TGTGCCAGTAGTTCCCGGCAGACGGGGGGGGAAAACATTCAGTACTTC; CDR3: CASSSRQTGGENIQYF
V: TRBV5-4; size: NA; D: TRBD1; J: TRBJ2-1; DNA: TGTGCCAGCAGCATACGGGACAGGGGCGTTAGTGAGCAGTTCTTC; CDR3: CASSIRDRGVSEQFF
V: TRBV2; size: NA; D: NA; J: TRBJ2-7; DNA: TGTGCCAGCGATGGGACTTTTTCCTACGAGCAGTACTTC; CDR3: CASDGTFSYEQYF
V: TRBV24-1; size: NA; D: NA; J: TRBJ2-2; DNA: TGTGCCACCAGTGATTCGCCAGTCCCAACCGGGGAGCTGTTTTTT; CDR3: CATSDSPVPTGELFF
V: TRBV2; size: NA; D: NA; J: TRBJ1-2; DNA: TGTGCCAGCAGTGTGGCAGGGCCCTATGGCTACACCTTC; CDR3: CASSVAGPYGYTF
V: TRBV3-1/TRBV3-2; size: NA; D: TRBD1; J: TRBJ2-3; DNA: TGTGCCAGCAGCCTACGACAGGGGCTCACAGATACGCAGTATTTT; CDR3: CASSLRQGLTDTQYF
V: TRBV7-9; size: once; D: NA; J: TRBJ2-2; DNA: TGTGCCAGCTGGGGGACTCTTGAGAGGGACGGGGAGCTGTTTTTT; CDR3: CASWGTLERDGELFF
V: TRBV18; size: NA; D: TRBD1; J: TRBJ2-1; DNA: TGTGCCAGCTCACCAGGACAGGGACCTATGCATGAGCAGTTCTTC; CDR3: CASSPGQGPMHEQFF
V: TRBV2; size: few; D: TRBD1; J: TRBJ2-2; DNA: TGTGCCAGCAGTCCGACAGGGGGCTACACCGGGGAGCTGTTTTTT; CDR3: CASSPTGGYTGELFF
V: TRBV19; size: NA; D: NA; J: TRBJ1-3; DNA: TGTGCCAGTAGTCCTGGGCCTGGAAACACCATATATTTT; CDR3: CASSPGPGNTIYF
V: TRBV19; size: NA; D: NA; J: TRBJ2-4; DNA: TGTGCCAGTAGTATAGGGAGGGAAAACATTCAGTACTTC; CDR3: CASSIGRENIQYF
V: TRBV5-4; size: NA; D: NA; J: TRBJ2-1; DNA: TGTGCCAGCAGCGGGTCCGCGGACTACAATGAGCAGTTCTTC; CDR3: CASSGSADYNEQFF
V: TRBV9; size: NA; D: TRBD2; J: TRBJ2-3; DNA: TGTGCCAGCAGCGCCGGACTAGCGGGAGATCTAGATACGCAGTATTTT; CDR3: CASSAGLAGDLDTQYF
V: TRBV5-1; size: NA; D: TRBD1; J: TRBJ1-6; DNA: TGCGCCAGCAGGAGGGACAGGGTCGGTTCACCCCTCCACTTT; CDR3: CASRRDRVGSPLHF
V: TRBV7-8; size: NA; D: NA; J: TRBJ1-6; DNA: TGTGCCAGCAGCGCCTCCGGGACATATAGCTCCTATAATTCACCCCTCCACTTT; CDR3: CASSASGTYSSYNSPLHF
V: TRBV27; size: NA; D: TRBD1; J: TRBJ1-4; DNA: TGTGCCAGCACCGAATCCCCGGGACAGGGTAATGAAAAACTGTTTTTT; CDR3: CASTESPGQGNEKLFF
V: TRBV19; size: NA; D: TRBD1; J: TRBJ2-7; DNA: TGTGCCAGTAGTAGAAGCCGGGACAGGAGCTACGAGCAGTACTTC; CDR3: CASSRSRDRSYEQYF
V: TRBV7-8; size: few; D: TRBD2; J: TRBJ2-5; DNA: TGTGCCAGCAGCTTGGGACTAGCGGGAGGGCCGGAGACCCAGTACTTC; CDR3: CASSLGLAGGPETQYF
V: TRBV7-9; size: many; D: NA; J: TRBJ2-7; DNA: TGTGCCAGCAGCTTAGTAGGGGCTATGCCTAACGAGCAGTACTTC; CDR3: CASSLVGAMPNEQYF